A selection of T cell receptor beta chains follows, all from one sample in a study of T cell responses to AZD1222 COVID-19 vaccine. TCRdb keeps only in-frame clones here, not all; method: immunoSEQ multiplex PCR. Altogether 120,000 or so clones are present, under 95% being singletons, with the ten largest covering 4% to 6%. The sequenced sample was peripheral blood, obtained 28 days after the second AZD1222 dose. The receptors come from an adult who received the AZD1222 COVID-19 vaccine. Both conserved end residues are part of each CDR3. Each record gives: CDR3 length, V gene, D gene, J gene, clone size, CDR3 DNA, CDR3 protein. A D gene is named only where the DNA matches it firmly. Rows may omit the clone size; those that give it use once, few, many or a size class.

>15|TRBV5-5|NA|TRBJ2-7|NA
TGTGCCAGCAGCTTGTTAGCGCACCCTTCCTACGAGCAGTACTTC
CASSLLAHPSYEQYF
>17|TRBV3-1/TRBV3-2|TRBD1|TRBJ2-3|NA
TGTGCCAGCAGCCAAAGTACCAGGGGGTCGGGCACAGATACGCAGTATTTT
CASSQSTRGSGTDTQYF
>15|TRBV9|NA|TRBJ1-2|NA
TGTGCCAGCAGCGTAGGAGCCATAGCTAACTATGGCTACACCTTC
CASSVGAIANYGYTF
>15|TRBV5-6|TRBD1|TRBJ1-5|NA
TGTGCCAGCAGCTCCACCGGGACAGGGAATCAGCCCCAGCATTTT
CASSSTGTGNQPQHF
>13|TRBV2|NA|TRBJ1-5|NA
TGTGCCAGCATGGACGATTACAATCAGCCCCAGCATTTT
CASMDDYNQPQHF
>15|TRBV4-1|NA|TRBJ1-2|NA
TGCGCCAGCAGCCAAGATTTGGGGAGTGCCTATGGCTACACCTTC
CASSQDLGSAYGYTF
>15|TRBV11-2|NA|TRBJ1-3|NA
TGTGCCAGCAGTCCACCACAGGGACCCGGAAACACCATATATTTT
CASSPPQGPGNTIYF
>14|TRBV10-2|TRBD1|TRBJ1-6|NA
TGCGCCAGCAGTGTAGGGACAGGAGGGTCACCCCTCCACTTT
CASSVGTGGSPLHF
>18|TRBV19|NA|TRBJ1-1|NA
TGTGCCAGTAGTATTTCGTATGCCAGCCCCGCCTCGAACACTGAAGCTTTCTTT
CASSISYASPASNTEAFF
>15|TRBV19|TRBD1|TRBJ1-2|once
TGTGCCAGTAGTATTGTCTGGACAGGCGATTATGGCTACACCTTC
CASSIVWTGDYGYTF
>10|TRBV28|NA|TRBJ1-1|NA
TGTGCCAGCAGTCGAAGAGAAGCTTTCTTT
CASSRREAFF
>18|TRBV6-2/TRBV6-3|TRBD2|TRBJ2-1|NA
TGTGCCAGCAGCCCCTCTCTAGCGGGGGGGCCTTTGTACAATGAGCAGTTCTTC
CASSPSLAGGPLYNEQFF
>15|TRBV5-1|TRBD1|TRBJ1-3|NA
TGCGCCAGCAGCGATGGGACAGGGAACGGAAACACCATATATTTT
CASSDGTGNGNTIYF
>16|TRBV10-2|NA|TRBJ1-1|NA
TGCGCCAGCAGCTACTCGGGAGAGCTAGTGAACACTGAAGCTTTCTTT
CASSYSGELVNTEAFF
>15|TRBV7-2|NA|TRBJ2-3|NA
TGTGCCAGCAGCTTAGTTAGTATAAGCACAGATACGCAGTATTTT
CASSLVSISTDTQYF
>13|TRBV7-9|NA|TRBJ2-1|NA
TGTGCCAGCGCCCCAGTCGGATCCCGACGGCAGTTCTTC
CASAPVGSRRQFF
>18|TRBV5-1|TRBD2|TRBJ2-1|once
TGCGCCAGCAGCTTGGCCGAAGCGGGGGGCCTTGGGTACAATGAGCAGTTCTTC
CASSLAEAGGLGYNEQFF
>13|TRBV5-1|TRBD2|TRBJ2-5|NA
TGCGCCAGCAGCCCGGGGCTAGCGGGGACCCAGTACTTC
CASSPGLAGTQYF
>19|TRBV7-9|NA|TRBJ2-2|NA
TGTGCCAGCAGCTACCCGGGCAGGGGTGTAGCGGCCAACACCGGGGAGCTGTTTTTT
CASSYPGRGVAANTGELFF
>14|TRBV3-1/TRBV3-2|TRBD1|TRBJ1-2|few
TGTGCCAGCAGCCTACAGGGGGCTCACTATGGCTACACCTTC
CASSLQGAHYGYTF
>15|TRBV2|TRBD1|TRBJ2-5|NA
TGTGCCAGCTCCCGGGACAGGGCAGCTTCAGAGACCCAGTACTTC
CASSRDRAASETQYF
>16|TRBV10-3|NA|TRBJ2-2|NA
TGTGCCATCAGTGATAGGGCGGGGGCTAACACCGGGGAGCTGTTTTTT
CAISDRAGANTGELFF
>17|TRBV7-3|NA|TRBJ2-2|NA
TGTGCCAGCAGCCAATACTCACGGGACATTAACACCGGGGAGCTGTTTTTT
CASSQYSRDINTGELFF
>14|TRBV19|NA|TRBJ1-4|NA
TGTGCCAGTAGTTCAAGAGCAACTAATGAAAAACTGTTTTTT
CASSSRATNEKLFF
>12|TRBV2|NA|TRBJ2-3|NA
TGTGCCAGCAGTGAAAGCTGGGATACGCAGTATTTT
CASSESWDTQYF
>15|TRBV19|TRBD1|TRBJ1-3|NA
TGTGCCAGTACCTATTCGGACAGGGCCTGGGACACCATATATTTT
CASTYSDRAWDTIYF
>18|TRBV4-3|TRBD2|TRBJ2-1|NA
TGCGCCAGCAGCCAATTAGGACTAGCGGGATATCCCTACAATGAGCAGTTCTTC
CASSQLGLAGYPYNEQFF
>15|TRBV6-2/TRBV6-3|TRBD1|TRBJ2-5|NA
TGTGCCAGCAGCACTCGGACAGGGGAGGGAAAGACCCAGTACTTC
CASSTRTGEGKTQYF
>16|TRBV27|TRBD2|TRBJ2-7|NA
TGTGCCAGCAGTTTATTTCGGACTAGCGGGGGGGGACAGCAGTACTTC
CASSLFRTSGGGQQYF
>15|TRBV9|TRBD1|TRBJ1-6|NA
TGTGCCAGCAGCGGGGCGGGACAGGGAGGTTCACCCCTCCACTTT
CASSGAGQGGSPLHF
>14|TRBV2|NA|TRBJ2-2|NA
TGTGCCACCGAGGGCTCGGCCGAAAACGGGGAGCTGTTTTTT
CATEGSAENGELFF
>14|TRBV5-1|TRBD1|TRBJ2-1|NA
TGCGCCAGCAGCTTGGGACAGGGGGTGAATGAGCAGTTCTTC
CASSLGQGVNEQFF
>14|TRBV5-1|NA|TRBJ1-1|NA
TGCGCCAGCAGCTTGGGAGGGCTTAGCACTGAAGCTTTCTTT
CASSLGGLSTEAFF
>13|TRBV2|NA|TRBJ1-2|NA
TGTGCCAGCAGTGGCCGGCCTCACTATGGCTACACCTTC
CASSGRPHYGYTF
>13|TRBV25-1|NA|TRBJ1-4|few
TGTGCCAGCAGTAATACAGGTGGAGAAAAACTGTTTTTT
CASSNTGGEKLFF
>16|TRBV27|NA|TRBJ1-5|NA
TGTGCCAGCAGTTTATACGGCAGGCGGAGCAATCAGCCCCAGCATTTT
CASSLYGRRSNQPQHF
>13|TRBV6-5|TRBD1|TRBJ1-6|NA
TGTGCCAGCAGAAAGACAGGGGAGTCACCCCTCCACTTT
CASRKTGESPLHF
>17|TRBV3-1/TRBV3-2|NA|TRBJ2-2|NA
TGTGCCAGCAGCCAAGTTACGGCACCGGGGGACACCGGGGAGCTGTTTTTT
CASSQVTAPGDTGELFF
>10|TRBV20-1|NA|TRBJ2-3|NA
TGCAGTGGGGGGGCAGATACGCAGTATTTT
CSGGADTQYF
>13|TRBV14|NA|TRBJ2-7|NA
TGTGCCAGCAGCCAAAACGGGGGACACGAGCAGTACTTC
CASSQNGGHEQYF
>8|TRBV29-1|NA|TRBJ2-3|NA
TGCAGCGGAGATACGCAGTATTTT
CSGDTQYF
>14|TRBV6-5|NA|TRBJ1-2|NA
TGTGCCAGCAGTATAGGGACATCCTTTTATGGCTACACCTTC
CASSIGTSFYGYTF
>14|TRBV18|NA|TRBJ1-5|once
TGTGCCAGCTCACCTACAAATAGCAATCAGCCCCAGCATTTT
CASSPTNSNQPQHF
>11|TRBV20-1|NA|TRBJ1-1|NA
TGCAGTGCTAGACTAGCTGTGGAAGCTTTCTTT
CSARLAVEAFF
>14|TRBV18|TRBD1|TRBJ2-5|NA
TGTGCCAGCTCCGCGACAGGGTTCCAAGAGACCCAGTACTTC
CASSATGFQETQYF
>17|TRBV6-2/TRBV6-3|NA|TRBJ1-6|NA
TGTGCCAGCAGTTTGACGGATAGGAGCTCCTATAATTCACCCCTCCACTTT
CASSLTDRSSYNSPLHF
>15|TRBV9|TRBD2|TRBJ2-5|NA
TGTGCCAGCGGGACTAGCGTCTTCCCCGGGGAGACCCAGTACTTC
CASGTSVFPGETQYF
>13|TRBV9|TRBD1|TRBJ1-2|NA
TGTGCCAGCAGCGTAGTCCCAGGGGGAGGCTACACCTTC
CASSVVPGGGYTF
>13|TRBV9|NA|TRBJ2-2|once
TGTGCCAGCAGCGTAGCTGACACCGGGGAGCTGTTTTTT
CASSVADTGELFF
>18|TRBV19|NA|TRBJ1-5|NA
TGTGCCAGTAGGCCCTTGCGGGGACGATTTCGGAGCAATCAGCCCCAGCATTTT
CASRPLRGRFRSNQPQHF
>15|TRBV6-5|TRBD1|TRBJ1-1|NA
TGTGCCAGCAGGCCCCGAGGACAGGGAAACACTGAAGCTTTCTTT
CASRPRGQGNTEAFF
>14|TRBV9|NA|TRBJ1-5|NA
TGTGCCAGCAGCGTAGAAGGGGGGCTCCAGCCCCAGCATTTT
CASSVEGGLQPQHF
>14|TRBV5-1|TRBD1|TRBJ2-7|NA
TGCGCCAGCAGCCCGGGACAGGGTGCCTACGAGCAGTACTTC
CASSPGQGAYEQYF
>15|TRBV7-3|TRBD1|TRBJ2-1|NA
TGTGCCAGCAGCCCTCCGGGACAGACTAACAATGAGCAGTTCTTC
CASSPPGQTNNEQFF
>12|TRBV5-6|NA|TRBJ1-2|NA
TGTGCCAGCAGCGCATGGTCGGAGGGCTACACCTTC
CASSAWSEGYTF
>15|TRBV5-1|TRBD1|TRBJ1-6|NA
TGCGCCAGCAGCGGAGGGACAGCAGATAATTCACCCCTCCACTTT
CASSGGTADNSPLHF
>16|TRBV6-5|TRBD2|TRBJ2-7|NA
TGTGCCAGCAGTTACTCGAGACTAGCGGGAACCTACGAGCAGTACTTC
CASSYSRLAGTYEQYF